This paragraph reports one TCR beta chain. The antigen remains undetermined. This entry comes from a study of T cells expressing NK-cell markers. Study-wide context: Sorted CD3+CD56+NKG2C+, CD3+CD56+NKG2C- and CD3+CD56-NKG2C+ T cells provided the TCR beta repertoires. Findings and limits, study-wide: It is unclear if expanded NKG2C-expressing clones target HCMV antigens. Of the CD8+ T cell pool in several donors, roughly 1.0-8% was accounted for by dominant NKG2C+ clonotypes.

From its re-call of the 5' RACE reads, TCRdb lists each CDR3 protein once, without DNA. Found here are a few hundred thousand distinct CDR3 sequences; the top ten clones hold roughly 5.2%. CDR3 length equals 11 residues. In germline, CDR1 is MNHNY, CDR2 SVGAGI (reference sequence). The TCR was taken from a man aged 18 to 69 in good health. The V call is TRBV6-6, the J call TRBJ2-7. The source material was blood T cells: a sorted CD56 or NKG2C T cell subset, CD4+ or CD8+ T cells, or bulk PBMC T cells (not recorded which). This CDR3 is CASSRPPEQYF.